These 13 T cell receptor beta chains were sequenced from one sample in a study of beta chain features in type 1 diabetes. Whole-study results and caveats: The study found moderately but significantly shorter TCRB CDR3s in all four CD4+ subsets of Type 1 diabetes patients.

Expressed TCRB transcripts were sequenced, since all the RNA that had been isolated was reverse transcribed. Assay used: immunoSEQ multiplex PCR; TCRdb lists only in-frame clones, some missing. The sample yields some 150,000 clones, 13% seen once. The antigens of these receptors remain unknown. Sequences were obtained from central memory CD4+ T cells from blood. The source is a young man with type 1 diabetes.

The V call is TRBV6-5, the J call TRBJ1-3; D not certain. The germline V gene encodes CDR1 MNHEY and CDR2 SVGAGI. The CDR3 loop spans 14 amino acids. V was trimmed by 0 bases and J by 2 bases, leaving 5 bases between them. CDR3 nucleotides: TGTGCCAGCAGTTACTCGATGCCTGGAAACACCATATATTTT. This codes for CASSYSMPGNTIYF.

This clone showed up many times. The chain combines TRBV29-1 with TRBJ1-1; the D gene is possibly TRBD1 (6 bases). The CDR3 runs 13 residues. Trimming stripped 4 bases from V and 4 bases from J, with 13 bases between. The germline V gene has CDR1 SQVTM and CDR2 ANQGSEA. The DNA for the CDR3 is TGCAGCGTTGCCTGGGGGGCGAGCACTGAAGCTTTCTTT. Its protein product is CSVAWGASTEAFF.

The chain couples TRBV18 to TRBJ2-6, with D perhaps matching TRBD1 (5 bases). V was clipped by 4 bases and J by 0 bases, with 10 bases between them. Per the germline V gene, CDR1 is KGHSH and CDR2 is LQKENI. CDR3 length equals 16 residues. The CDR3 region is CASSQRTFSGANVLTF. The CDR3 DNA reads as TGTGCCAGCTCACAGAGGACATTCTCTGGGGCCAACGTCCTGACTTTC.

This clone was detected a few times. The chain recombines TRBV6-5 with TRBJ2-3; 9 nucleotides align to TRBD1. The CDR3 runs 14 residues. CDR1 is MNHEY, CDR2 SVGAGI, per germline. Losses at the gene ends were 6 bases for V and 7 bases for J; bases not matched to a gene: 8. The CDR3 loop reads CASRPGQGGNTQYF. DNA of the CDR3: TGTGCCAGCAGACCGGGACAGGGCGGAAATACGCAGTATTTT.

The V gene is TRBV18, the J gene TRBJ2-5, with D possibly matching TRBD1 (6 bases). The CDR3 extends over 16 amino acids. The V and J ends lost 3 bases and 5 bases respectively, with 19 bases between them. Germline CDR1 KGHSH, CDR2 LQKENI. The CDR3, as DNA: TGTGCCAGCTCACCTCAGACAGGCCACGGGTGGGAGACCCAGTACTTC. Translating gives CASSPQTGHGWETQYF.

The rearrangement links TRBV27 to TRBJ2-7; no reliable D call. CDR1 and CDR2 from the germline V gene are MNHEY and SMNVEV (reference sequence). V lost 3 bases and J 0 bases, leaving 9 bases between the germline ends. CDR3 length: 14 amino acids. CDR3 loop: CASSFSRSSYEQYF. CDR3 sequence (DNA): TGTGCCAGCAGTTTCAGTAGGAGCTCCTACGAGCAGTACTTC.

The V gene is TRBV7-8, the J gene TRBJ2-7, with 9 bases identical to TRBD1. The CDR3 covers 17 residues. Unmatched junction bases numbered 12, after V lost 1 base and J lost 5 bases. CDR1 is SGHVS and CDR2 is FQNEAQ in the germline V gene. The CDR3 loop reads CASSLGFPGQGPHEQYF. The CDR3 DNA follows: TGTGCCAGCAGCTTAGGCTTCCCCGGACAGGGGCCCCACGAGCAGTACTTC.

There are a few counts of this clone. The rearrangement uses TRBV6-6 and TRBJ2-6; D gene ambiguous. The V end lost 6 bases, the J end lost 0 bases, and 9 bases lay between the germline ends. The germline gives CDR1 MNHNY, CDR2 SVGAGI (reference sequence). This CDR3 region has 15 residues. The CDR3, as DNA: TGTGCCAGCAGCCTGACCAGCTCTGGGGCCAACGTCCTGACTTTC. Translating gives CASSLTSSGANVLTF.

This chain joins TRBV10-3 and TRBJ2-5; possibly TRBD1 for D (6 bases). Germline CDR1 ENHRY, CDR2 SYGVKD. The CDR3 has 14 residues. Between the trimmed V and J ends, which lost 3 bases and 1 base, there was a span of 9 bases. CDR3 sequence reads: CAISEGGFQETQYF. The CDR3 nucleotides read TGTGCCATCAGTGAAGGGGGATTCCAAGAGACCCAGTACTTC.

This clone was seen only a few times. The chain couples TRBV2 to TRBJ1-5; no clear D gene. V gave up 3 bases and J gave up 4 bases, with 16 bases separating them. This CDR3 is 16 amino acids long. Germline V CDR1 and CDR2: SNHLY, FYNNEI. The CDR3 DNA follows: TGTGCCAGCAGTGAGCGCCGGCAGATTTTAAATCAGCCCCAGCATTTT. Protein: CASSERRQILNQPQHF.

The table lists this clone with a few counts. This sequence joins TRBV7-9 and TRBJ1-5; D possibly corresponds to TRBD1 (5 bases). Trimming took 4 bases from V and 6 from J, leaving 13 bases between them. The CDR3 sequence is 14 residues long. CDR1 is SEHNR, CDR2 FQNEAQ, per germline (reference sequence). CDR3 nucleotides: TGTGCCAGCAGCTGGGACGGGGGTGGTCAGCCCCAGCATTTT. It codes for CASSWDGGGQPQHF.

This clone was recorded a few times. The chain recombines TRBV6-5 with TRBJ2-7; D gene ambiguous. Germline V gene sequence: CDR1 MNHEY, CDR2 SVGAGI. The CDR3 is 15 amino acids. Trimming cost V 6 bases and J 3 bases, with 18 bases left between them. The CDR3 DNA follows: TGTGCCAGCAGCCCGGCTCGAGCCTTGGGCTACGAGCAGTACTTC. Its protein product is CASSPARALGYEQYF.

This sequence joins TRBV27 and TRBJ2-3; TRBD2 matches at 11 bases. The CDR3 loop spans 18 amino acids. CDR1 is MNHEY, CDR2 SMNVEV, per germline (reference sequence). V shed 3 bases, J shed 2 bases, and the junction held 10 bases outside the gene matches. CDR3: CASSFGSSGGLHTDTQYF. CDR3 DNA: TGTGCCAGCAGTTTTGGATCTAGCGGGGGGCTACACACAGATACGCAGTATTTT.